The entry below describes one TCR beta chain. CDR1 MGHDK and CDR2 SYGVNS come from the germline V gene. Trimming removed 3 bases at V and 9 bases at J, with 15 bases between. There are 14 residues in the CDR3. The record originates from a study of blood T cell repertoires in COVID-19. Study at large: The study drew acute and convalescent COVID-19 samples from the United States, Italy and Spain.

As processed by the authors: Cell counts per sample came from amplifying reference gene primers. Clones were sequenced by immunoSEQ multiplex PCR, and TCRdb holds only the in-frame ones, with some missing. The DNA gave D and trimming, while V, J and clone size come from that table. Of a few hundred thousand clones in the sample, approximately 80% were seen once. Adults between roughly 18 and 89 years of age took part from 24 US areas. Sequencing used PBMCs or T cells enriched from blood (not recorded which). This chain uses TRBV25-1 with TRBJ2-4, with D tentatively TRBD2 (5 bases). This TCR was recovered from a middle-aged man who had been exposed to COVID-19. CDR3 sequence (DNA): TGTGCCAGCAGTGAGGACGGGGTCTGGGGCATTCAGTACTTC. Its translation: CASSEDGVWGIQYF.